This T cell receptor (beta chain) is drawn from a study of T cell responses to AZD1222 COVID-19 vaccine. Study in general: Whether given at about 4 or about 12 weeks, second doses were pooled. Notes on the study in general: Donors skewed white British and female; clonal diversity was possibly underestimated. Dominant at 160-218 and 743-854, vaccine-associated CD4 TCRs also spanned spike. Nearly half of the spike-specific TCRs reportedly recognize variant regions that carry no mutations.

In regard to this clone: Its specificity is not known.

This table comes from immunoSEQ multiplex PCR, and its TCRdb copy is limited to in-frame clones, with some not included. Of about 100,000 clones in the sample, 85% to 90% were seen once. The ends were cut back, 5 bases at V and 2 bases at J, with 13 bases in the middle. There are 14 residues in the CDR3. The germline V gene has CDR1 SEHNR and CDR2 FQNEAQ (reference sequence). The chain couples TRBV7-9 to TRBJ2-7, with D possibly matching TRBD1 (6 bases). This TCR was recovered from an adult in good health. The starting material was peripheral blood, obtained on day 0 of AZD1222 vaccination. This CDR3 reads CASSPSGQTYEQYF. DNA of the CDR3: TGTGCCAGCAGCCCTTCAGGACAGACCTACGAGCAGTACTTC. The full variable domain, with the rest looked up from reference TRBV7-9 and TRBJ2-7, is DTGVSQNPRHKITKRGQNVTFRCDPISEHNRLYWYRQTLGQGPEFLTYFQNEAQLEKSRLLSDRFSAERPKGSFSTLEIQRTEQGDSAMYLCASSPSGQTYEQYFGPGTRLTVT.